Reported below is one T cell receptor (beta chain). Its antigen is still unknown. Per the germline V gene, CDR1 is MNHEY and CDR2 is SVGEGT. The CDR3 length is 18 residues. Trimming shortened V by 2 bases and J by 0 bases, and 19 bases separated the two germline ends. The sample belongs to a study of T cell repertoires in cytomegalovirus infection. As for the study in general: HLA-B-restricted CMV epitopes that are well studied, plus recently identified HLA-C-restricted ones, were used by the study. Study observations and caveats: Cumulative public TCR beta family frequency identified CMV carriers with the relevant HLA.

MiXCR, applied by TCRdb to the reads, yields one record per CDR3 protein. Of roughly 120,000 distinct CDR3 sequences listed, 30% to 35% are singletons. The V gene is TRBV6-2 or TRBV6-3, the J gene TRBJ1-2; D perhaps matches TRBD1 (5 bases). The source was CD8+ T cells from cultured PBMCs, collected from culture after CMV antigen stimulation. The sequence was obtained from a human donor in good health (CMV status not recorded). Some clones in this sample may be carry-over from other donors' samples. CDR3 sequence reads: CASSYPGAETQTNYGYTF. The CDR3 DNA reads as TGTGCCAGCAGTTACCCCGGGGCAGAAACTCAAACTAACTATGGCTACACCTTC.